A selection of T cell receptor beta chains follows, all from one sample in a study of blood T cell repertoires in COVID-19. Measured with immunoSEQ multiplex PCR; TCRdb has only the in-frame clones, and not every one. The sample carries around 130,000 clones, about 80% recorded once. Sequencing was carried out using peripheral blood. All receptors derive from a woman aged 50 to 60 with acute or convalescent COVID-19. The CDR3 runs from the conserved cysteine through the conserved F or W. The D gene is left open where the match is weak. Size tells how often a clone was seen (once, few, many) or the class of an expanded clone, and some rows leave it out.

D gene	clone size	J gene	V gene	CDR3 DNA	CDR3 protein
-	few	TRBJ1-1	TRBV5-5	TGTGCCAGCAGCTATCGACAGACGAACACTGAAGCTTTCTTT	CASSYRQTNTEAFF
-	-	TRBJ1-2	TRBV21-1	TGTGCCAGCAGCCCCCGGACAGGGCCCTATGGCTACACCTTC	CASSPRTGPYGYTF
TRBD1	-	TRBJ1-5	TRBV7-8	TGTGCCAGCAGCCTGCTGACAGGGGGCCGTGGAGGGCCCCAGCATTTT	CASSLLTGGRGGPQHF
TRBD1	-	TRBJ1-1	TRBV7-8	TGTGCCAGCAGACGAACCCGGACAGGGCTCCCCACTGAAGCTTTCTTT	CASRRTRTGLPTEAFF
TRBD1	-	TRBJ1-1	TRBV5-6	TGTGCCAGCAGCTTGGGTCGGGACAGTGAAGCTTTCTTT	CASSLGRDSEAFF
TRBD2	-	TRBJ2-2	TRBV10-2	TGCGCCAGCAAGGACGGACTAGGCACCGGGGAGCTGTTTTTT	CASKDGLGTGELFF
TRBD1	-	TRBJ1-3	TRBV3-1/TRBV3-2	TGTGCCAGCAGCCAAGTTCAACAGGGGATTTCTGGAAACACCATATATTTT	CASSQVQQGISGNTIYF
-	few	TRBJ1-2	TRBV20-1	TGCAGTGCTAGTACGGCGGAGAAGAGCTATGGCTACACCTTC	CSASTAEKSYGYTF
-	-	TRBJ1-5	TRBV2	TGTGCCAGCAGTGACAGGGATGGTCAGCCCCAGCATTTT	CASSDRDGQPQHF
-	-	TRBJ1-4	TRBV5-1	TGCGCCAGCAGCTTGGGGGGGCACGGTAATGAAAAACTGTTTTTT	CASSLGGHGNEKLFF
TRBD1	-	TRBJ1-2	TRBV28	TGTGCCAGCAGTTTAGGGGGGGACAGGGGTTATGGCTACACCTTC	CASSLGGDRGYGYTF
-	-	TRBJ1-1	TRBV3-1/TRBV3-2	TGTGCCAGCAGCTATCTCAGGGGAGATACCTATGAAGCTTTCTTT	CASSYLRGDTYEAFF
-	few	TRBJ1-2	TRBV3-1/TRBV3-2	TGTGCCAGCAGCCAAGTACAGGCAAACTATGGCTACACCTTC	CASSQVQANYGYTF
-	-	TRBJ1-6	TRBV6-1	TGTGCCAGCAGTGAAGCGCAGGGGACACGGATTGGACCCCTCCACTTT	CASSEAQGTRIGPLHF
-	-	TRBJ2-7	TRBV30	TGTGCCTGGAGTGTTCAGCGGAGCGAGCAGTACTTC	CAWSVQRSEQYF
-	-	TRBJ2-2	TRBV7-6	TGTGCCAGCAACCCTTATAGCGGTTACTCCGGGGAGCTGTTTTTT	CASNPYSGYSGELFF
TRBD2	once	TRBJ2-1	TRBV25-1	TGTGCCAGCAGTGATGTAATGGCGGGGGGGCCCTATGAGCAGTTCTTC	CASSDVMAGGPYEQFF
TRBD1	-	TRBJ1-4	TRBV6-5	TGTGCCAGCATCCTCGGGACAGGGTATGAAAAACTGTTTTTT	CASILGTGYEKLFF
-	few	TRBJ2-1	TRBV11-3	TGTGCCAGCAGCTTAGAGGGGGCTGCCTACAATGAGCAGTTCTTC	CASSLEGAAYNEQFF
TRBD2	-	TRBJ2-1	TRBV5-1	TGCGCCAGCTGTTCGGGGGGTGAGCAGTTCTTC	CASCSGGEQFF
TRBD1	few	TRBJ1-5	TRBV10-3	TGTGCCATCAGTAGGGACAGGGAAAGACAGCCCCAGCATTTT	CAISRDRERQPQHF
-	-	TRBJ1-5	TRBV5-1	TGCGCCAGCAGCTTGGCCCCGGGATACAATCAGCCCCAGCATTTT	CASSLAPGYNQPQHF
-	few	TRBJ1-2	TRBV4-1	TGCGCCAGCAGCCAAGAAGGCAGGGTCGACTATGGCTACACCTTC	CASSQEGRVDYGYTF
-	-	TRBJ1-1	TRBV4-1	TGCGCCAGCAGCCAAAGCGGATACGTGGGAATTGGAGCTTTCTTT	CASSQSGYVGIGAFF
-	-	TRBJ2-2	TRBV7-2	TGTGCCAGCAGATCGACAACGAACACCGGGGAGCTGTTTTTT	CASRSTTNTGELFF
-	-	TRBJ1-1	TRBV27	TGTGCCAGCAGTTTTTCGGGGTGGGATAACACTGAAGCTTTCTTT	CASSFSGWDNTEAFF
TRBD1	-	TRBJ1-2	TRBV6-2/TRBV6-3	TGTGCCAGCAGTCACCCAACCGGGACAGGGTCTAACTATGGCTACACCTTC	CASSHPTGTGSNYGYTF
-	-	TRBJ1-1	TRBV19	TGTGCCAGTAGTACGGCTGAGGGCACTGAAGCTTTCTTT	CASSTAEGTEAFF